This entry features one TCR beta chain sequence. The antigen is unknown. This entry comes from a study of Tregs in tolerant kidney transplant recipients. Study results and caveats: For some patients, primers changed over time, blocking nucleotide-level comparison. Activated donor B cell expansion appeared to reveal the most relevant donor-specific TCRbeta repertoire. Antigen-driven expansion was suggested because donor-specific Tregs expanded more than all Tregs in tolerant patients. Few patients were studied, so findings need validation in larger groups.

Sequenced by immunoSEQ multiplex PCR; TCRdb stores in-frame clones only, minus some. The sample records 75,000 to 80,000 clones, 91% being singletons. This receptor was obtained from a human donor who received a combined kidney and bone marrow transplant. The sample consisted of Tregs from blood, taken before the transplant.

The CDR3: CASSLTDTNTEAFF. The CDR3 DNA reads TGTGCCAGCAGCTTGACGGACACGAACACTGAAGCTTTCTTT. The chain is built from TRBV13 and TRBJ1-1; perhaps TRBD1 as D (5 bases). V was trimmed by 3 bases and J by 1 base, leaving 9 bases between them. CDR3 length equals 14 residues. CDR1 PRHDT and CDR2 FYEKMQ come from the germline V gene (reference sequence).